Listed below are T cell receptor beta chains from one sample, sequenced in a study of blood T cell repertoires in COVID-19. Clones were read by immunoSEQ multiplex PCR, and TCRdb kept only the in-frame ones, dropping some. Seen here are some 200,000 clones, 80% observed once, and the top ten hold around 5.4%. Material: peripheral blood. These receptor sequences come from a woman in her 70s with acute or convalescent COVID-19. Each CDR3 is given with its conserved first and last residue. D genes are given only for firm matches. Only some rows state a clone size, as once, few, many or a class for expanded clones.

V	D	size	length	J	CDR3	DNA
TRBV9	TRBD2	-	14	TRBJ2-1	CASSVWTSGNEQFF	TGTGCCAGCAGCGTATGGACTAGCGGGAATGAGCAGTTCTTC
TRBV5-1	-	-	13	TRBJ1-3	CASSLGGGNTIYF	TGCGCCAGCAGCTTGGGCGGTGGAAACACCATATATTTT
TRBV28	-	once	13	TRBJ1-2	CASSPNFLYGYTF	TGTGCCAGCAGCCCGAACTTTTTGTATGGCTACACCTTC
TRBV28	TRBD1	-	19	TRBJ1-5	CASSQQTAPWTGGNQPQHF	TGTGCCAGCAGTCAACAAACCGCACCTTGGACAGGGGGCAATCAGCCCCAGCATTTT
TRBV3-1/TRBV3-2	-	-	19	TRBJ2-1	CASSQDSASPIPSYNEQFF	TGTGCCAGCAGCCAAGATAGCGCTAGCCCCATCCCCTCCTACAATGAGCAGTTCTTC
TRBV11-2	TRBD2	once	15	TRBJ2-1	CASSLLAGGPNEQFF	TGTGCCAGCAGCTTACTAGCGGGAGGGCCTAATGAGCAGTTCTTC
TRBV11-3	TRBD2	-	14	TRBJ2-5	CASSLGGTMETQYF	TGTGCCAGCAGCTTAGGAGGGACTATGGAGACCCAGTACTTC
TRBV6-6	TRBD1	-	15	TRBJ2-3	CASSSGQGAADTQYF	TGTGCCAGCAGTTCAGGACAGGGTGCGGCAGATACGCAGTATTTT
TRBV30	-	-	13	TRBJ1-1	CAWSSGVFTEAFF	TGTGCCTGGAGCTCAGGGGTCTTCACTGAAGCTTTCTTT
TRBV28	TRBD1	few	14	TRBJ1-2	CASSRQGNNYGYTF	TGTGCCAGCAGCCGACAGGGAAACAACTATGGCTACACCTTC
TRBV7-8	-	-	13	TRBJ1-1	CASSLGRNTEAFF	TGTGCCAGCAGCTTAGGGAGGAACACTGAAGCTTTCTTT